This TCR beta chain was captured in a study of CD8 T cells in Susac syndrome. To note about this clonotype: No antigen is known for it.

CDR1 and CDR2 (germline): MNHEY, SMNVEV (reference sequence). V shed 3 bases, J shed 7 bases, and the junction held 2 bases outside the gene matches. The CDR3 covers 13 residues. The RNA input was roughly 0.45 to 1 ug, and it was reverse transcribed with random hexamers. TCRdb re-derived calls from the immunoSEQ multiplex PCR reads in MiXCR, one entry per CDR3 protein. This table holds approximately 150,000 distinct CDR3 sequences, roughly 80% found once. Overall study results and limits: As the study acknowledged, the number of individuals in its TCR sequencing and HLA analysis was relatively small.

TCR beta sequencing covered blood CD8+ and CD4+ T cells. The sequence was collected from a human donor with multiple sclerosis. The chain couples TRBV27 to TRBJ2-1, with 8 bases identical to TRBD1. The sequenced sample was CD8+ T cells from PBMCs. The CDR3: CASSLQGANEQFF. As DNA, the CDR3 is TGTGCCAGCAGTTTGCAGGGGGCGAATGAGCAGTTCTTC.